The 27 T cell receptor beta chains listed next were all sequenced from one sample in a study of control samples from healthy donors and cancer patients. TCRdb's table, derived via immunoSEQ multiplex PCR, lists solely in-frame clones and lacks some. The sample holds about 120,000 clones; around 87% are singletons and the top ten take approximately 9%. The sample was blood. The receptors come from a man aged 40-55 years in good health.

The chain uses TRBV6-2 or TRBV6-3 and TRBJ2-7; possible D gene TRBD2, 5 bases. Germline V gives CDR1 MNHEY, CDR2 SVGEGT. CDR3 length: 17 residues. The V end lost 2 bases, the J end lost 2 bases, and 19 bases lay between the germline ends. The CDR3 DNA reads as TGTGCCAGCAGTTACCGGGCTAGCAGAACATATCCCTACGAGCAGTACTTC. As protein: CASSYRASRTYPYEQYF.

Worth noting for this clone: This CDR3 is missing its conserved last phenylalanine or tryptophan, likely due to a read error. It is unclear where the CDR3 begins or ends on the DNA, so no DNA is shown, and the CDR3 is as TCRdb lists it. The CDR3 reads CASNSNFGLSSRLHL. The chain has TRBV27 and TRBJ1-2. Germline-derived CDR1 and CDR2 are MNHEY and SMNVEV (reference sequence). Including both end residues, the CDR3 is 15 amino acids long.

The chain is built from TRBV21-1 and TRBJ2-3; whether TRBD1, the table's D call, matches the DNA was not checked. TRBV21-1 is a pseudogene segment. The CDR3 extends over 20 amino acids. CDR3 sequence (DNA): TGTGCCAGCAGCAAGAGGAGCCCTCCGGGACAGAGAATACCCACAGATACGCAGTATTTT. It encodes CASSKRSPPGQRIPTDTQYF.

The genes are TRBV20-1 and TRBJ2-3; 8 bases fit TRBD2. Trimming cost V 3 bases and J 3 bases; bases outside gene matches: 11. Germline V gives CDR1 DFQATT, CDR2 SNEGSKA (reference sequence). The CDR3 is 16 amino acids. The CDR3 nucleotides read TGCAGTGCTAGTACTAGCGGAGGGGGGGTAACAGATACGCAGTATTTT. The encoded protein is CSASTSGGGVTDTQYF.

This chain links TRBV10-3 with TRBJ1-1, with D possibly being TRBD1 (5 bases). Germline V lookup: CDR1 ENHRY, CDR2 SYGVKD. V lost 6 bases, J lost 4 bases, and 15 bases lay in between. The CDR3 spans 14 residues. In DNA form, the CDR3 reads TGTGCCATCAGCCCGCTGGGGGGGAGCACTGAAGCTTTCTTT. It is translated as CAISPLGGSTEAFF.

This chain uses TRBV6-5 with TRBJ2-3; D remains ambiguous. Germline lookup yields CDR1 MNHEY and CDR2 SVGAGI. The germline V and J ends were trimmed by 4 bases and 5 bases, with 10 bases remaining between them. The CDR3 covers 13 residues. The CDR3 DNA reads TGTGCCAGCAGTTTACGACCCCTAGATACGCAGTATTTT. Its protein product is CASSLRPLDTQYF.

This clone was found once. The chain is built from TRBV6-2 or TRBV6-3 and TRBJ1-3; D remains ambiguous. CDR1 is MNHEY and CDR2 is SVGEGT in the germline V gene. Trimming stripped 2 bases from V and 0 bases from J, with 8 bases between. This CDR3 is 15 amino acids long. CDR3 sequence: CASSYEGLSGNTIYF. In DNA, the CDR3 is TGTGCCAGCAGTTACGAAGGGCTCTCTGGAAACACCATATATTTT.

The chain couples TRBV30 to TRBJ2-1; D is perhaps TRBD1 (5 bases). Germline lookup yields CDR1 GTSNPN and CDR2 SVGIG (reference sequence). V was shortened by 5 bases and J by 0 bases, with 14 bases between the two germline ends. The CDR3 sequence is 15 residues long. The CDR3 loop reads CAWSLPGPSYNEQFF. DNA for the CDR3: TGTGCCTGGTCACTCCCAGGGCCCTCCTACAATGAGCAGTTCTTC. Using reference TRBV30 and TRBJ2-1 for the parts outside the CDR3, the full variable domain is SQTIHQWPATLVQPVGSPLSLECTVEGTSNPNLYWYRQAAGRGLQLLFYSVGIGQISSEVPQNLSASRPQDRQFILSSKKLLLSDSGFYLCAWSLPGPSYNEQFFGPGTRLTVL.

CDR3 amino acids: CASSDSGGGLNEQFF. The CDR3 DNA is TGTGCCAGCAGTGACTCTGGTGGGGGATTAAATGAGCAGTTCTTC. The V gene is TRBV6-4, the J gene TRBJ2-1; the D gene could be TRBD1 or TRBD2 (5 bases each). In germline, CDR1 is MRHNA, CDR2 SNTAGT. V was shortened by 0 bases and J by 7 bases, with 13 bases between the two germline ends. This CDR3 has 15 amino acids.

The chain has TRBV19 and TRBJ2-7; 7 bases line up with TRBD1. V shed 5 bases, J shed 5 bases, and the junction held 12 bases outside the gene matches. The CDR3 has 15 residues. Germline CDR1 reads LNHDA; CDR2 reads SQIVND (reference sequence). The CDR3 nucleotides read TGTGCCAGTAGTTCGACAGGGAACACGGTCAACGAGCAGTACTTC. Its protein product is CASSSTGNTVNEQYF.

V gene TRBV7-2 combines with J gene TRBJ1-1; the D is unclear. Per germline, CDR1 SGHTA and CDR2 FQGNSA. Trimming removed 3 bases from V and 8 bases from J, with 7 bases in between. The CDR3 has 11 residues. CDR3 amino acids: CASSFGVEAFF. CDR3 sequence (DNA): TGTGCCAGCAGCTTCGGCGTCGAAGCTTTCTTT. Together with reference TRBV7-2 and TRBJ1-1, the CDR3 gives the full variable domain: GAGVSQSPSNKVTEKGKDVELRCDPISGHTALYWYRQSLGQGLEFLIYFQGNSAPDKSGLPSDRFSAERTGGSVSTLTIQRTQQEDSAVYLCASSFGVEAFFGQGTRLTVV.

This clone was recorded a few times. V gene TRBV30 combines with J gene TRBJ1-1, with D tentatively TRBD1 (6 bases). The CDR3 runs 12 residues. The germline gives CDR1 GTSNPN, CDR2 SVGIG (reference sequence). Trimming cost V 7 bases and J 1 base, with 10 bases left between them. This CDR3 reads CASDRGNTEAFF. In DNA form, the CDR3 reads TGTGCCTCGGACAGAGGGAACACTGAAGCTTTCTTT.

The V and J genes are TRBV19 and TRBJ1-1; D is perhaps TRBD1 (6 bases). The CDR3 covers 14 residues. The V gene's germline CDR1 is LNHDA and CDR2 SQIVND (reference sequence). Trimming cost V 3 bases and J 11 bases, with 19 bases left between them. CDR3 nucleotide sequence: TGTGCCAGTAGTATCCGCTTCGGGGGCCTTGGGGCTTTCTTT. Encoded protein: CASSIRFGGLGAFF.

This clone was seen once. J is TRBJ1-2 and V is TRBV30; D remains unclear. V was clipped by 4 bases and J by 4 bases, with 4 bases between them. CDR1 is GTSNPN, CDR2 SVGIG, per germline (reference sequence). The CDR3 consists of 10 residues. CDR3 in amino acids: CAWKSYGYTF. CDR3 nucleotide sequence: TGTGCCTGGAAGTCCTATGGCTACACCTTC.

DNA for the CDR3: TGCGCCAGCAGCCAAGATAGCACGGCCCAGGGATTTGAGCAGTTCTTC. Translated: CASSQDSTAQGFEQFF. The chain carries TRBV4-1 and TRBJ2-1; TRBD1 might be the D (5 bases). The ends were cut back, 0 bases at V and 9 bases at J, with 18 bases in the middle. The CDR3 covers 16 residues. Germline-derived CDR1 and CDR2 are MGHRA and YSYEKL.

A single count supports this clone. This chain connects TRBV4-2 to TRBJ2-2; TRBD1 matches 9 bases. J was trimmed by 4 bases and V by 1 base; bases with no gene match: 7. CDR1 LGHNA and CDR2 YNFKEQ come from the germline V gene. The CDR3 is made up of 17 amino acids. The CDR3, as DNA: TGTGCCAGCAGCCAAGGCGGGACAGGGCGGGTCACCGGGGAGCTGTTTTTT. Translation: CASSQGGTGRVTGELFF.

The V gene is TRBV11-2, the J gene TRBJ2-3; no clear D gene. In germline, CDR1 is SGHAT, CDR2 FQNNGV. Trimming pared 1 base from V and 0 bases from J, leaving 5 bases between. The CDR3 extends over 14 amino acids. The CDR3 spells CASSLVRSTDTQYF. CDR3 sequence (DNA): TGTGCCAGCAGCTTAGTGCGAAGCACAGATACGCAGTATTTT.

Regarding this clone: A far bigger clonotype differs at one base, so this is likely a read error. The sample carries other DNA sequences with the same CDR3. The gene calls are TRBV7-9 and TRBJ1-1, with 7 bases aligning to TRBD1. The CDR3 spans 13 residues. The ends lost 2 bases at V and 5 bases at J; junction bases unmatched: 2. Germline V gene lookup returns CDR1 SEHNR and CDR2 FQNEAQ (reference sequence). The DNA of the CDR3 is TGTGCCAGCAGCTTACAGGGGGTAACTGAAGCTTTCTTT. Its protein product is CASSLQGVTEAFF.

The chain is built from TRBV12-3 or TRBV12-4 and TRBJ1-6, with D unresolved. Trimming took 5 bases from V and 7 from J, leaving 3 bases between them. CDR3 size: 11 residues. The CDR3 coding sequence is TGTGCCAGCAGTATAAATTCACCCCTCCACTTT. Its translation is CASSINSPLHF.

V and J are TRBV5-1 and TRBJ2-3; TRBD2 matches 8 bases. Germline V gene sequence: CDR1 SGHRS, CDR2 YFSETQ. V gave up 2 bases and J gave up 1 base; unmatched junction bases: 6. This CDR3 has 16 residues. The CDR3 DNA follows: TGCGCCAGCAGCTTTGACTGGCGGGGGGGCACAGATACGCAGTATTTT. Translated, it gives CASSFDWRGGTDTQYF.

The chain is built from TRBV7-9 and TRBJ1-4; the D gene is possibly TRBD1 (5 bases). CDR3 size: 15 residues. Trimming stripped 7 bases from V and 3 bases from J, with 15 bases between. CDR1 and CDR2 (germline): SEHNR, FQNEAQ (reference sequence). The DNA of the CDR3 is TGTGCCAGCAACCCGCCTGGGGGAGCTAATGAAAAACTGTTTTTT. Its translation: CASNPPGGANEKLFF.

The chain has TRBV5-6 and TRBJ2-3; 10 nucleotides match TRBD2. The CDR3 runs to 14 residues. Germline values: CDR1 SGHDT, CDR2 YYEEEE. J gave up 5 bases and V 1 base, and 1 base lay outside the gene matches. CDR3 region: CASSLSGGEDTQYF. The CDR3 nucleotides read TGTGCCAGCAGCTTGAGCGGGGGGGAAGATACGCAGTATTTT.

This chain uses TRBV5-4 with TRBJ2-5; D remains unclear. Germline values: CDR1 SGHNT, CDR2 YYREEE (reference sequence). V was shortened by 0 bases and J by 6 bases, with 9 bases between the two germline ends. The CDR3 runs 13 residues. The CDR3 region has the DNA TGTGCCAGCAGCTTGGCCGATATTAAGACCCAGTACTTC. Encoded protein: CASSLADIKTQYF.

This chain joins TRBV3-1 (or the pseudogene TRBV3-2) and TRBJ2-4; D remains ambiguous. CDR3 length equals 13 residues. The V and J ends lost 8 bases and 0 bases respectively, with 8 bases between them. CDR1 LGHDT and CDR2 YNNKEL come from the germline V gene (reference sequence). The CDR3 DNA sequence: TGTGCCAGCGTTGCCCCAGCCAAAAACATTCAGTACTTC. Translating it yields CASVAPAKNIQYF.

This clone was detected once. CDR3 bases: TGCAGTGCTCCGGACGGCTTAAAACTGTTTTTT. Residues: CSAPDGLKLFF. The rearrangement joins TRBV20-1 to TRBJ1-4; D is ambiguous. Trimming removed 5 bases from V and 10 bases from J, with 11 bases in between. The germline V gene encodes CDR1 DFQATT and CDR2 SNEGSKA (reference sequence). The CDR3 runs 11 residues.

The rearrangement uses TRBV11-3 and TRBJ1-4; D is perhaps TRBD1 (5 bases). The CDR3 covers 15 residues. Germline V gene sequence: CDR1 SGHNT, CDR2 YENEEA. V lost 5 bases to trimming and J lost 11 bases, with 21 bases between them. The CDR3 DNA is TGTGCCAGCAGCGGGTCAAGGACGGAGGGGTGGAAACTGTTTTTT. Protein: CASSGSRTEGWKLFF.

The V gene is TRBV9, the J gene TRBJ1-5; 8 bases map to TRBD1. The CDR3 extends over 15 amino acids. Per the germline V gene, CDR1 is SGDLS and CDR2 is YYNGEE. Germline trimming cut 4 bases from V and 5 bases from J; bases unmatched to any gene: 8. The CDR3, as DNA: TGTGCCAGCAGCCAGGGGGCAGGGGGCTATCAGCCCCAGCATTTT. This translates into CASSQGAGGYQPQHF.